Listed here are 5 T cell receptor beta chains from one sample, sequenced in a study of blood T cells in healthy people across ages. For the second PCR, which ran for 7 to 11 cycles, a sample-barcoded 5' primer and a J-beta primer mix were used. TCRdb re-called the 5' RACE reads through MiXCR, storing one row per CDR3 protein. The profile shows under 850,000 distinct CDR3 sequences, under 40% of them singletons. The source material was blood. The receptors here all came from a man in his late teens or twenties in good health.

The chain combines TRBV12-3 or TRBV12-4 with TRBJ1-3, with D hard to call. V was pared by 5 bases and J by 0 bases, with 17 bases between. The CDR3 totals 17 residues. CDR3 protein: CASSTWGRSSSGNTIYF. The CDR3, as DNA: TGTGCCAGCAGTACCTGGGGTCGATCGAGCTCTGGAAACACCATATATTTT.

The DNA of the CDR3 is TGTGCCAGCAGCTTAGACGGGGGGTCTTCACCCCTCCACTTT. Translated: CASSLDGGSSPLHF. The chain links TRBV7-3 to TRBJ1-6; TRBD1 might be the D (5 bases). Trimming took off 2 bases at V and 9 bases at J, with 11 bases between the two ends. The CDR3 contains 14 residues. Germline V gene sequence: CDR1 SGHTA, CDR2 FQGTGA.

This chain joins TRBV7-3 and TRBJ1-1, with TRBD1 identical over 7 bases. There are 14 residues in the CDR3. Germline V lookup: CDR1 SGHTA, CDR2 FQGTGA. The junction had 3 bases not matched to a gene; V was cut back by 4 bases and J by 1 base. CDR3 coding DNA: TGTGCCAGCAGCTCACAGGGGCAGAACACTGAAGCTTTCTTT. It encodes CASSSQGQNTEAFF.

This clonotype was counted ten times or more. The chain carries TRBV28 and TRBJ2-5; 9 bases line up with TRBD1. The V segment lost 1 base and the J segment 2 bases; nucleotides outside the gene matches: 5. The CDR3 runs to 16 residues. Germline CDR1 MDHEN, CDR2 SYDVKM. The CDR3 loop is CASSLYWGQGQETQYF. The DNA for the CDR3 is TGTGCCAGCAGTTTATATTGGGGACAGGGACAAGAGACCCAGTACTTC.

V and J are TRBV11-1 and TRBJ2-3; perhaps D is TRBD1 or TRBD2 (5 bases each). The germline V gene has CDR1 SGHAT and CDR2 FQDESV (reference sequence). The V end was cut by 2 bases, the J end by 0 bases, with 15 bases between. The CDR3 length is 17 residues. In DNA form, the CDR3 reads TGTGCCAGCAGCTTAAACCGGGACGCCAAGAGCACAGATACGCAGTATTTT. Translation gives CASSLNRDAKSTDTQYF.